This T cell receptor beta chain emerged from a study of cytomegalovirus exposure and HLA in healthy donors. Study results and limitations: Later analysis identified a missense DCLRE1C variant that was linked to TCR beta V- and J-gene trimming. As immune exposure information, only CMV serostatus was available. The listing of some 170 TCR beta chains classed them as cytomegalovirus-associated.

PCR involved 60 Vbeta and 13 Jbeta primers. Study processing details: Counted up in a later analysis, unique TCR beta chains came to 60 million to 95 million, with some 11 million shared. The protocol was immunoSEQ multiplex PCR, while the TCRdb copy is restricted to in-frame clones and leaves out a portion. That table supplies the V and J calls and clone size; D and trimming were determined from the DNA. The table shows over 60,000 clones, with approximately 75% occurring only once. Of note for this clone: Its antigen is still unknown.

There are 14 residues in the CDR3. V was shortened by 5 bases and J by 0 bases, with 11 bases between the two germline ends. The germline V gene has CDR1 GTSNPN and CDR2 SVGIG (reference sequence). The sample taken for sequencing was PBMCs. The V and J genes are TRBV30 and TRBJ2-1, with no clear D. The sequence was collected from a woman under 40 in good health and CMV-seronegative. CDR3 DNA sequence: TGTGCCTGGGGGCTCATGAACTCCTACAATGAGCAGTTCTTC. This encodes CAWGLMNSYNEQFF. Full variable domain (missing parts from reference TRBV30 and TRBJ2-1): SQTIHQWPATLVQPVGSPLSLECTVEGTSNPNLYWYRQAAGRGLQLLFYSVGIGQISSEVPQNLSASRPQDRQFILSSKKLLLSDSGFYLCAWGLMNSYNEQFFGPGTRLTVL.